A selection of T cell receptor beta chains follows, all from one sample in a study of shared clonotypes between healthy human individuals. Clones were sequenced by immunoSEQ multiplex PCR, and TCRdb holds only the in-frame ones, with some missing. The sample holds about 2.1 million clones, around 93% seen once. Sample: naive CD8+ T cells from PBMCs. These receptors were taken from a man aged 18 to 30 in good health. Some clones in this sample may be carry-over from other donors' samples. Both conserved end residues are part of each CDR3. Each record gives: D gene, J gene, V gene, clone size, CDR3 protein, CDR3 DNA. A D gene is named only where the DNA matches it firmly. Clone size is shown for a subset of rows, as once, few, many or a class of expanded clone.

D: -
J: TRBJ2-7
V: TRBV4-3
size: -
CDR3: CASSQDGPGAESYEQYF
DNA: TGCGCCAGCAGCCAAGATGGTCCAGGGGCCGAGTCCTACGAGCAGTACTTC

D: -
J: TRBJ2-7
V: TRBV29-1
size: -
CDR3: CSALSGGQLYEQYF
DNA: TGCAGCGCCCTCTCGGGGGGACAGCTCTACGAGCAGTACTTC

D: -
J: TRBJ2-7
V: TRBV7-9
size: few
CDR3: CASSSGRGSDEQYF
DNA: TGTGCCAGCAGTTCGGGCCGAGGAAGTGACGAGCAGTACTTC

D: TRBD1
J: TRBJ1-1
V: TRBV9
size: -
CDR3: CASSETGALNTEAFF
DNA: TGTGCCAGCAGCGAGACAGGGGCCCTGAACACTGAAGCTTTCTTT

D: -
J: TRBJ2-3
V: TRBV7-9
size: -
CDR3: CASSLAYRGASTDTQYF
DNA: TGTGCCAGCAGCTTAGCCTACCGGGGGGCAAGCACAGATACGCAGTATTTT

D: -
J: TRBJ2-7
V: TRBV19
size: -
CDR3: CASSSVETYEQYF
DNA: TGTGCCAGTAGCTCAGTTGAAACCTACGAGCAGTACTTC

D: -
J: TRBJ2-6
V: TRBV9
size: once
CDR3: CASSDTKANVLTF
DNA: TGTGCCAGCAGCGATACGAAGGCCAACGTCCTGACTTTC

D: -
J: TRBJ1-2
V: TRBV9
size: -
CDR3: CASSVDWLPWTGGYTF
DNA: TGTGCCAGCAGCGTAGACTGGCTGCCCTGGACGGGGGGCTACACCTTC

D: -
J: TRBJ1-1
V: TRBV7-6
size: -
CDR3: CASSLEGPVTEAFF
DNA: TGTGCCAGCAGCTTAGAGGGTCCGGTCACTGAAGCTTTCTTT

D: TRBD2
J: TRBJ2-1
V: TRBV27
size: -
CDR3: CASQVGTSHNEQFF
DNA: TGTGCCAGCCAAGTGGGGACTAGTCACAATGAGCAGTTCTTC

D: -
J: TRBJ1-3
V: TRBV19
size: -
CDR3: CASTTRTSGNTIYF
DNA: TGTGCCAGCACAACAAGAACCTCTGGAAACACCATATATTTT

D: -
J: TRBJ1-3
V: TRBV11-2
size: -
CDR3: CASSRLRVDGNTIYF
DNA: TGTGCCAGCAGCCGTCTCAGGGTGGATGGAAACACCATATATTTT

D: -
J: TRBJ2-3
V: TRBV4-1
size: -
CDR3: CASSQVNREITDTQYF
DNA: TGCGCCAGCAGCCAAGTCAACAGGGAAATCACAGATACGCAGTATTTT

D: TRBD2
J: TRBJ2-7
V: TRBV7-9
size: -
CDR3: CASSPGGVSSSYEQYF
DNA: TGTGCCAGCAGCCCCGGGGGGGTTTCAAGCTCCTACGAGCAGTACTTC

D: -
J: TRBJ1-4
V: TRBV28
size: -
CDR3: CASSFPLPGGNLAATNEKLFF
DNA: TGTGCCAGCAGTTTCCCCCTCCCCGGGGGAAACTTGGCTGCAACTAATGAAAAACTGTTTTTT

D: TRBD1
J: TRBJ1-1
V: TRBV11-1
size: -
CDR3: CASSPTGMNTEAFF
DNA: TGTGCCAGCAGCCCGACAGGGATGAACACTGAAGCTTTCTTT

D: -
J: TRBJ2-7
V: TRBV27
size: once
CDR3: CASRRDTPYEQYF
DNA: TGTGCCAGCAGACGGGACACCCCCTACGAGCAGTACTTC

D: TRBD1
J: TRBJ2-5
V: TRBV5-1
size: -
CDR3: CASSLQGQGQETQYF
DNA: TGCGCCAGCAGCTTGCAGGGACAGGGTCAAGAGACCCAGTACTTC

D: -
J: TRBJ1-4
V: TRBV27
size: -
CDR3: CASSFTGANEKLFF
DNA: TGTGCCAGCAGTTTTACGGGTGCTAATGAAAAACTGTTTTTT

D: -
J: TRBJ2-7
V: TRBV7-8
size: -
CDR3: CASSLAPTAAEQYF
DNA: TGTGCCAGCAGCTTAGCCCCGACCGCTGCCGAGCAGTACTTC

D: TRBD1
J: TRBJ2-7
V: TRBV7-9
size: -
CDR3: CASSFGQAHYEQYF
DNA: TGTGCCAGCAGCTTTGGACAGGCACACTACGAGCAGTACTTC

D: -
J: TRBJ1-6
V: TRBV28
size: once
CDR3: CASRTAGIRNSPLHF
DNA: TGTGCCAGCAGAACCGCCGGGATTAGGAATTCACCCCTCCACTTT

D: -
J: TRBJ1-5
V: TRBV19
size: -
CDR3: CASSIADGMVHQPQHF
DNA: TGTGCCAGTAGTATAGCGGACGGTATGGTGCATCAGCCCCAGCATTTT

D: -
J: TRBJ2-1
V: TRBV5-6
size: once
CDR3: CASSLGASSYNEQFF
DNA: TGTGCCAGCAGCTTGGGCGCCAGCTCCTACAATGAGCAGTTCTTC

D: TRBD1
J: TRBJ2-5
V: TRBV5-1
size: -
CDR3: CASSYGQGEKTQYF
DNA: TGCGCCAGCAGCTACGGACAGGGTGAAAAGACCCAGTACTTC

D: -
J: TRBJ2-7
V: TRBV4-1
size: -
CDR3: CASSQDDGDYEQYF
DNA: TGCGCCAGCAGCCAAGATGACGGGGACTACGAGCAGTACTTC

D: -
J: TRBJ2-1
V: TRBV2
size: -
CDR3: CASTERAFSYNEQFF
DNA: TGTGCCAGCACCGAACGGGCTTTCTCCTACAATGAGCAGTTCTTC

D: -
J: TRBJ2-2
V: TRBV11-2
size: -
CDR3: CASSDRHRDGTGELFF
DNA: TGTGCCAGCAGCGACAGACACCGGGACGGCACCGGGGAGCTGTTTTTT

D: -
J: TRBJ2-3
V: TRBV11-3
size: -
CDR3: CASSQDYGTDTQYF
DNA: TGTGCCAGCAGCCAGGACTATGGCACAGATACGCAGTATTTT

D: -
J: TRBJ2-5
V: TRBV30
size: -
CDR3: CAWSWLAGVHETQYF
DNA: TGTGCCTGGAGTTGGCTAGCCGGGGTCCATGAGACCCAGTACTTC

D: -
J: TRBJ1-1
V: TRBV5-1
size: -
CDR3: CASSPDRTEAFF
DNA: TGCGCCAGCAGCCCAGATCGTACTGAAGCTTTCTTT

D: TRBD1
J: TRBJ2-2
V: TRBV7-8
size: -
CDR3: CASSLSGGTTGELFF
DNA: TGTGCCAGCAGCTTATCAGGGGGAACCACCGGGGAGCTGTTTTTT

D: -
J: TRBJ1-1
V: TRBV27
size: -
CDR3: CASKGNMNTEAFF
DNA: TGTGCCAGCAAAGGTAACATGAACACTGAAGCTTTCTTT

D: -
J: TRBJ2-7
V: TRBV21-1
size: -
CDR3: CASSPSPGPRSSYEQYF
DNA: TGTGCCAGCAGTCCCTCCCCGGGGCCCAGAAGCTCCTACGAGCAGTACTTC

D: TRBD1
J: TRBJ2-7
V: TRBV27
size: -
CDR3: CASSLSSGTGPSGSHPYEQYF
DNA: TGTGCCAGCAGTTTATCTTCTGGGACAGGGCCGAGTGGATCGCATCCTTACGAGCAGTACTTC

D: TRBD1
J: TRBJ2-1
V: TRBV7-9
size: -
CDR3: CASSSWDRVNEQFF
DNA: TGTGCCAGCAGCTCGTGGGACAGGGTGAATGAGCAGTTCTTC

D: -
J: TRBJ2-7
V: TRBV14
size: -
CDR3: CASSQGDQGGLYEQYF
DNA: TGTGCCAGCAGCCAAGGAGACCAGGGCGGCCTATACGAGCAGTACTTC